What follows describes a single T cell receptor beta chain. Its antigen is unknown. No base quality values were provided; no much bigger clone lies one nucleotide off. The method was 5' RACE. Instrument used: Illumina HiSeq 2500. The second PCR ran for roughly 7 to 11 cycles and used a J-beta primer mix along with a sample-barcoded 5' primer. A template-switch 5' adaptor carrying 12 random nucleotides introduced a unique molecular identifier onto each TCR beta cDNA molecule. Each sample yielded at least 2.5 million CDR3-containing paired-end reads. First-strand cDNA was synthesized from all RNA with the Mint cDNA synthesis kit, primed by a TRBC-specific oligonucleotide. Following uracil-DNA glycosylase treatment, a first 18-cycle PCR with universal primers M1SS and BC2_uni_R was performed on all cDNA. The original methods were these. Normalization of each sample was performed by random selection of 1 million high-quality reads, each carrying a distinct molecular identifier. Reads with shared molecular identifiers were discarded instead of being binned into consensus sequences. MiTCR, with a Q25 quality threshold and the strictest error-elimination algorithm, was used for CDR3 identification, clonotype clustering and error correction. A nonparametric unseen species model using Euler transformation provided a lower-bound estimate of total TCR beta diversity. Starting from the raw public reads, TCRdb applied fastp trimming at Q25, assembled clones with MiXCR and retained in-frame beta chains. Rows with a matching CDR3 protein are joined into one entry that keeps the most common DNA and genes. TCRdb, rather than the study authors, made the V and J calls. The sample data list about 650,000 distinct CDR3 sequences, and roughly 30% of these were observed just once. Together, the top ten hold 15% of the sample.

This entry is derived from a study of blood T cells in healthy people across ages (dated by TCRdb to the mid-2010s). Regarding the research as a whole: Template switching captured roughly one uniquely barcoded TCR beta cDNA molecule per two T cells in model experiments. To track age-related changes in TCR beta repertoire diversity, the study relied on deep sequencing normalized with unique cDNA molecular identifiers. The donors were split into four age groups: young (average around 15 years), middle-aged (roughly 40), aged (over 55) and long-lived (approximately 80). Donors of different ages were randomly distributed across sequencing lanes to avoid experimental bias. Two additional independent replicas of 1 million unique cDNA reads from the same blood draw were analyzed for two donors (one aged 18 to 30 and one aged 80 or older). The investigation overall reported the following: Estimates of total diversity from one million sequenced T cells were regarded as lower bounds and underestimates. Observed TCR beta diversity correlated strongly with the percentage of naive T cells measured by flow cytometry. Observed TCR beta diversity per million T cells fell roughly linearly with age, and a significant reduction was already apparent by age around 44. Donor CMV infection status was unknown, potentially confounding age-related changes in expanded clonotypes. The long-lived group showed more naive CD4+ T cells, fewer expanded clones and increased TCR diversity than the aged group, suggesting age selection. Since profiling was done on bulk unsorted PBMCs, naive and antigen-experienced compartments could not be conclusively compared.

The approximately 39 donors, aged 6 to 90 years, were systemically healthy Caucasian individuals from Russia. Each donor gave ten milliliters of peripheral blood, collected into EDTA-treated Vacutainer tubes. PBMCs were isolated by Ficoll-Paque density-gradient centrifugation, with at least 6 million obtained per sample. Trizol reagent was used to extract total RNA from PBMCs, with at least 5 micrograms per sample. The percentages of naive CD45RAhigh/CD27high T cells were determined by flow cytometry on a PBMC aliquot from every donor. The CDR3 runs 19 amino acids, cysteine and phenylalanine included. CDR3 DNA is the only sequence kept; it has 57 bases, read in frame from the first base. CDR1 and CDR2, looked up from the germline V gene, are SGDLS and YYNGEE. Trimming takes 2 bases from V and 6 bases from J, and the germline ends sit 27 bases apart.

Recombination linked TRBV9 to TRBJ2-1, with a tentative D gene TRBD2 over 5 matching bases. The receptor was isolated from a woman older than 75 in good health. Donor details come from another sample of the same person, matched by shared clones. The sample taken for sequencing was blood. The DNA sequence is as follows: TGTGCCAGCAGCGTCATGAAAGGTGGACGGCTAGGAGGAGGCAATGAGCAGTTCTTC. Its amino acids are CASSVMKGGRLGGGNEQFF. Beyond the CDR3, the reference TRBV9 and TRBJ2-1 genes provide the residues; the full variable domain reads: DSGVTQTPKHLITATGQRVTLRCSPRSGDLSVYWYQQSLDQGLQFLIQYYNGEERAKGNILERFSAQQFPDLHSELNLSSLELGDSALYFCASSVMKGGRLGGGNEQFFGPGTRLTVL.